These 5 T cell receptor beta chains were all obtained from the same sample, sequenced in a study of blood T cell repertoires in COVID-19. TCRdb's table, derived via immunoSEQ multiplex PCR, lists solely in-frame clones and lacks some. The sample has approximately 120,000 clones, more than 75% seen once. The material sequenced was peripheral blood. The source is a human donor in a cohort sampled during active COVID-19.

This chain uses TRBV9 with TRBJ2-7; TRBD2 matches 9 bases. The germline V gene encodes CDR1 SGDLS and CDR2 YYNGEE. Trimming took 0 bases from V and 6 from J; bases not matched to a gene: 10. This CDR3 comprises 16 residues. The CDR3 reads CASSVGGLAVGVEQYF. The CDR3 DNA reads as TGTGCCAGCAGCGTAGGGGGACTAGCTGTCGGGGTCGAGCAGTACTTC.

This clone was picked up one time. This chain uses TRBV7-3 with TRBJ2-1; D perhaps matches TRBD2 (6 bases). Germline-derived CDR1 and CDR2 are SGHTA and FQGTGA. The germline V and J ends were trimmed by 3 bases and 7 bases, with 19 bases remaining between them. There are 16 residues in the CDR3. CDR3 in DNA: TGTGCCAGCAGCTTTAGCCCGGCGGGACGTGTAAATGAGCAGTTCTTC. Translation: CASSFSPAGRVNEQFF.

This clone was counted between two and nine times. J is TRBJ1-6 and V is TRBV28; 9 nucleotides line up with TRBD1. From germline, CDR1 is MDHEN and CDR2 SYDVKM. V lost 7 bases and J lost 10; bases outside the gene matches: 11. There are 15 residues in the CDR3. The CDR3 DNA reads TGTGCCAGCACCCTTGGGGACAGGGAATTCTCACCCCTCCACTTT. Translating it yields CASTLGDREFSPLHF.

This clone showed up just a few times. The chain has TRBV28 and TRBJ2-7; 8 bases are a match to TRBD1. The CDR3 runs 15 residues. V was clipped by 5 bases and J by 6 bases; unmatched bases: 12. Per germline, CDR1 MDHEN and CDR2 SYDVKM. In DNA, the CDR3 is TGTGCCAGCAGTCCCCGCCCCCAGGGGGCAGGCGAGCAGTACTTC. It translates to CASSPRPQGAGEQYF.

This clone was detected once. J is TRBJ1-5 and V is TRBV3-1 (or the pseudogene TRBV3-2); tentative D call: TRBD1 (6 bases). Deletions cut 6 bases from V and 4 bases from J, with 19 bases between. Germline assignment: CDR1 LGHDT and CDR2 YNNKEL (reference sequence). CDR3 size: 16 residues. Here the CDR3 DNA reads TGTGCCAGCAGTCTCATAGGGGGACGGAAGAATCAGCCCCAGCATTTT. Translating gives CASSLIGGRKNQPQHF.